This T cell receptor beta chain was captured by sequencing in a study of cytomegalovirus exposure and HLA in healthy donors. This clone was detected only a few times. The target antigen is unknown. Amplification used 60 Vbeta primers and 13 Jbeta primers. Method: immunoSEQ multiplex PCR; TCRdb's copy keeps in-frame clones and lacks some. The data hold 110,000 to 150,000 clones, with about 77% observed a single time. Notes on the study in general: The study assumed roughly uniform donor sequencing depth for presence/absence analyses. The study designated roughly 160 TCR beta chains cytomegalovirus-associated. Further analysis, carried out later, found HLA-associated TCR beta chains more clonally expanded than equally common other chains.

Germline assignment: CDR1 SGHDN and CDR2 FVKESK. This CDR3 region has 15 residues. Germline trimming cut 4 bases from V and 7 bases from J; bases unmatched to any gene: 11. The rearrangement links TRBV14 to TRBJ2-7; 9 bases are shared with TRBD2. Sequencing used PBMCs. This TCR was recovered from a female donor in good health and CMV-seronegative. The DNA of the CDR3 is TGTGCCAGCAGCCTCATAGCGGGAGAGGTAGAAGAGCAGTACTTC. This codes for CASSLIAGEVEEQYF.